The present T cell receptor (beta chain) was sequenced within a study of blood T cell repertoires in COVID-19. Study overall: COVID-19 samples from acute and convalescent phases originated in the United States, Italy and Spain. Sample material is recorded as cDNA or gDNA derived from T cells, B-cell-depleted T cells, or PBMCs.

In the study's own analysis: By means of reference gene primer amplification, nucleated cell counts were estimated. Method: immunoSEQ multiplex PCR; TCRdb's copy keeps in-frame clones and lacks some. V, J and clone size derive from that table, while D and trimming were established from the DNA sequence. The sample lists over 85,000 clones; approximately 80% were seen once. The CDR3 runs 13 residues. Germline V gives CDR1 KGHSH, CDR2 LQKENI. Trimming removed 6 bases at V and 10 bases at J, with 16 bases between. This receptor was identified in a woman aged 60-75 years with acute or convalescent COVID-19. This chain connects TRBV18 to TRBJ1-5; tentatively, D is TRBD1 (5 bases). Sequencing input: peripheral blood. In nucleotides, the CDR3 is TGTGCCAGCTCGACAGACCTGGAGGGACCCCAGCATTTT. Translating gives CASSTDLEGPQHF.